The rows below give T cell receptor beta chains drawn from one sample of a study of blood T cell repertoires in COVID-19. TCRdb keeps only in-frame clones here, not all; method: immunoSEQ multiplex PCR. The table lists 150,000 or so clones, approximately 80% of them singletons. Sequenced: PBMCs or T cells enriched from blood (not recorded which). Receptors were obtained from a man in his forties or fifties who had recovered from COVID-19. Both conserved end residues are part of each CDR3. D genes are given only for firm matches. Rows may omit the clone size; those that give it use once, few, many or a size class.

v_call: TRBV11-2; clone_size: NA; d_call: NA; cdr3_length: 15; j_call: TRBJ2-3; cdr3_aa: CASSLDQGFTDTQYF; cdr3_nt: TGTGCCAGCAGCTTAGATCAGGGGTTCACAGATACGCAGTATTTT
v_call: TRBV4-1; clone_size: NA; d_call: NA; cdr3_length: 13; j_call: TRBJ1-3; cdr3_aa: CASSPDLGNTIYF; cdr3_nt: TGCGCCAGCAGCCCTGATCTAGGAAACACCATATATTTT
v_call: TRBV2; clone_size: NA; d_call: NA; cdr3_length: 12; j_call: TRBJ1-3; cdr3_aa: CASSLIRNTIYF; cdr3_nt: TGTGCCAGCAGTCTAATTCGAAACACCATATATTTT
v_call: TRBV3-1/TRBV3-2; clone_size: NA; d_call: NA; cdr3_length: 13; j_call: TRBJ1-2; cdr3_aa: CASSRDGNYGYTF; cdr3_nt: TGTGCCAGCAGCAGAGACGGGAACTATGGCTACACCTTC
v_call: TRBV6-4; clone_size: NA; d_call: NA; cdr3_length: 14; j_call: TRBJ1-2; cdr3_aa: CASTTPPVGGGYTF; cdr3_nt: TGTGCCAGCACTACACCGCCCGTAGGAGGTGGCTACACCTTC
v_call: TRBV5-1; clone_size: NA; d_call: NA; cdr3_length: 15; j_call: TRBJ2-3; cdr3_aa: CASSFSRGAADTQYF; cdr3_nt: TGCGCCAGCAGCTTTTCCCGCGGGGCCGCAGATACGCAGTATTTT
v_call: TRBV5-1; clone_size: NA; d_call: NA; cdr3_length: 14; j_call: TRBJ1-1; cdr3_aa: CASSSTQGNTEAFF; cdr3_nt: TGCGCCAGCAGCTCGACCCAGGGGAACACTGAAGCTTTCTTT
v_call: TRBV18; clone_size: few; d_call: NA; cdr3_length: 17; j_call: TRBJ1-2; cdr3_aa: CASSPYIQGGNNYGYTF; cdr3_nt: TGTGCCAGCTCACCATATATCCAAGGAGGGAACAACTATGGCTACACCTTC
v_call: TRBV3-1/TRBV3-2; clone_size: NA; d_call: NA; cdr3_length: 15; j_call: TRBJ1-2; cdr3_aa: CASSQAQGLMGGYTF; cdr3_nt: TGTGCCAGCAGCCAAGCGCAGGGACTGATGGGAGGCTACACCTTC
v_call: TRBV5-1; clone_size: NA; d_call: TRBD1; cdr3_length: 16; j_call: TRBJ2-5; cdr3_aa: CASSLSGDRIQETQYF; cdr3_nt: TGCGCCAGCAGCTTATCCGGGGACAGGATCCAAGAGACCCAGTACTTC
v_call: TRBV3-1/TRBV3-2; clone_size: few; d_call: NA; cdr3_length: 13; j_call: TRBJ1-1; cdr3_aa: CASSRTGITEAFF; cdr3_nt: TGTGCCAGCAGCCGAACAGGGATAACTGAAGCTTTCTTT
v_call: TRBV5-1; clone_size: once; d_call: TRBD1; cdr3_length: 18; j_call: TRBJ1-3; cdr3_aa: CASSLQPRDRDLGNTIYF; cdr3_nt: TGCGCCAGCAGCTTGCAGCCTAGGGACAGGGATCTTGGAAACACCATATATTTT
v_call: TRBV5-1; clone_size: NA; d_call: TRBD1; cdr3_length: 16; j_call: TRBJ2-3; cdr3_aa: CASSTGQGISTDTQYF; cdr3_nt: TGCGCCAGCAGCACTGGACAGGGCATTAGCACAGATACGCAGTATTTT
v_call: TRBV18; clone_size: NA; d_call: NA; cdr3_length: 13; j_call: TRBJ1-5; cdr3_aa: CASSPPASQPQHF; cdr3_nt: TGTGCCAGCTCACCACCGGCTTCTCAGCCCCAGCATTTT
v_call: TRBV2; clone_size: NA; d_call: NA; cdr3_length: 16; j_call: TRBJ2-1; cdr3_aa: CASSEDMRVTYNEQFF; cdr3_nt: TGTGCCAGCAGTGAGGATATGAGGGTTACCTACAATGAGCAGTTCTTC
v_call: TRBV2; clone_size: once; d_call: TRBD2; cdr3_length: 14; j_call: TRBJ2-5; cdr3_aa: CASSSGGALETQYF; cdr3_nt: TGTGCCAGCAGCAGCGGGGGGGCCTTGGAGACCCAGTACTTC
v_call: TRBV10-1; clone_size: NA; d_call: TRBD2; cdr3_length: 15; j_call: TRBJ2-3; cdr3_aa: CASSRTSRGTDTQYF; cdr3_nt: TGCGCCAGCAGTCGGACTAGCAGGGGCACAGATACGCAGTATTTT
v_call: TRBV19; clone_size: NA; d_call: NA; cdr3_length: 11; j_call: TRBJ2-1; cdr3_aa: CASSIVSEQFF; cdr3_nt: TGTGCCAGTAGTATAGTCAGTGAGCAGTTCTTC
v_call: TRBV5-1; clone_size: NA; d_call: NA; cdr3_length: 16; j_call: TRBJ2-1; cdr3_aa: CASSPDKGVLINEQFF; cdr3_nt: TGCGCCAGCAGCCCCGACAAAGGCGTCCTGATCAATGAGCAGTTCTTC
v_call: TRBV6-5; clone_size: NA; d_call: NA; cdr3_length: 14; j_call: TRBJ2-7; cdr3_aa: CASRPPSLSQEQYF; cdr3_nt: TGTGCCAGCAGACCACCTAGCTTGTCTCAAGAGCAGTACTTC
v_call: TRBV5-8; clone_size: NA; d_call: NA; cdr3_length: 16; j_call: TRBJ2-6; cdr3_aa: CASSLDGNSGANVLTF; cdr3_nt: TGTGCCAGCAGCTTGGACGGTAACTCTGGGGCCAACGTCCTGACTTTC
v_call: TRBV10-2; clone_size: NA; d_call: TRBD2; cdr3_length: 15; j_call: TRBJ2-2; cdr3_aa: CASAGGHANTGELFF; cdr3_nt: TGCGCCAGCGCGGGGGGACACGCGAACACCGGGGAGCTGTTTTTT
v_call: TRBV30; clone_size: NA; d_call: TRBD1; cdr3_length: 13; j_call: TRBJ1-2; cdr3_aa: CACHRGRANGYTF; cdr3_nt: TGTGCCTGCCACAGGGGGCGAGCAAATGGCTACACCTTC
v_call: TRBV7-9; clone_size: few; d_call: TRBD1; cdr3_length: 15; j_call: TRBJ1-1; cdr3_aa: CASSSGQGTDTEAFF; cdr3_nt: TGTGCCAGCAGCTCCGGACAGGGCACGGACACTGAAGCTTTCTTT
v_call: TRBV7-9; clone_size: NA; d_call: TRBD1; cdr3_length: 14; j_call: TRBJ1-5; cdr3_aa: CASSSGTGNQPQHF; cdr3_nt: TGTGCCAGCAGCTCAGGGACAGGCAATCAGCCCCAGCATTTT
v_call: TRBV9; clone_size: NA; d_call: NA; cdr3_length: 16; j_call: TRBJ1-4; cdr3_aa: CASSVAGERANEKLFF; cdr3_nt: TGTGCCAGCAGCGTAGCGGGGGAGAGAGCTAATGAAAAACTGTTTTTT
v_call: TRBV5-1; clone_size: NA; d_call: TRBD1; cdr3_length: 15; j_call: TRBJ1-1; cdr3_aa: CASSPQTGSDTEAFF; cdr3_nt: TGCGCCAGCAGCCCTCAGACAGGGTCGGACACTGAAGCTTTCTTT
v_call: TRBV7-3; clone_size: few; d_call: NA; cdr3_length: 12; j_call: TRBJ1-1; cdr3_aa: CASRYPGVEAFF; cdr3_nt: TGTGCCAGCAGATATCCAGGGGTTGAAGCTTTCTTT
v_call: TRBV2; clone_size: once; d_call: TRBD1; cdr3_length: 16; j_call: TRBJ1-4; cdr3_aa: CASTRTGSTTNEKLFF; cdr3_nt: TGTGCCAGCACTAGGACAGGGTCTACAACTAATGAAAAACTGTTTTTT
v_call: TRBV7-7; clone_size: NA; d_call: TRBD1; cdr3_length: 16; j_call: TRBJ2-5; cdr3_aa: CASSLRPSGQGETQYF; cdr3_nt: TGTGCCAGCAGCTTAAGGCCCTCGGGACAGGGTGAGACCCAGTACTTC
v_call: TRBV4-1; clone_size: NA; d_call: NA; cdr3_length: 15; j_call: TRBJ2-1; cdr3_aa: CASSPDTSSYNEQFF; cdr3_nt: TGCGCCAGCTCGCCAGACACCAGCTCCTACAATGAGCAGTTCTTC
v_call: TRBV12-3/TRBV12-4; clone_size: NA; d_call: NA; cdr3_length: 13; j_call: TRBJ1-1; cdr3_aa: CASSPTANTEAFF; cdr3_nt: TGTGCCAGCAGCCCGACAGCGAACACTGAAGCTTTCTTT
v_call: TRBV5-6; clone_size: NA; d_call: NA; cdr3_length: 15; j_call: TRBJ1-6; cdr3_aa: CASSAIGMKDSPLHF; cdr3_nt: TGTGCCAGCAGCGCCATCGGGATGAAGGATTCACCCCTCCACTTT
v_call: TRBV5-1; clone_size: NA; d_call: NA; cdr3_length: 17; j_call: TRBJ1-3; cdr3_aa: CASSLVASESSGNTIYF; cdr3_nt: TGCGCCAGCAGCTTGGTTGCGAGCGAATCCTCTGGAAACACCATATATTTT
v_call: TRBV7-3; clone_size: NA; d_call: NA; cdr3_length: 15; j_call: TRBJ2-3; cdr3_aa: CASSSDGTYTDTQYF; cdr3_nt: TGTGCCAGCAGCTCGGACGGGACTTACACAGATACGCAGTATTTT
v_call: TRBV2; clone_size: NA; d_call: TRBD2; cdr3_length: 15; j_call: TRBJ2-3; cdr3_aa: CASSSGVAGGDTQYF; cdr3_nt: TGTGCCAGCAGTTCCGGGGTAGCGGGAGGAGATACGCAGTATTTT
v_call: TRBV11-3; clone_size: NA; d_call: TRBD2; cdr3_length: 16; j_call: TRBJ2-5; cdr3_aa: CASSIGTSGAGETQYF; cdr3_nt: TGTGCCAGCAGCATAGGGACTAGCGGGGCCGGGGAGACCCAGTACTTC
v_call: TRBV9; clone_size: NA; d_call: NA; cdr3_length: 12; j_call: TRBJ1-2; cdr3_aa: CASSPGRGGYTF; cdr3_nt: TGTGCCAGCAGCCCAGGGAGGGGCGGCTACACCTTC
v_call: TRBV19; clone_size: few; d_call: NA; cdr3_length: 14; j_call: TRBJ1-5; cdr3_aa: CASSVTGSNQPQHF; cdr3_nt: TGTGCCAGTAGCGTAACAGGGTCCAATCAGCCCCAGCATTTT
v_call: TRBV4-1; clone_size: NA; d_call: NA; cdr3_length: 15; j_call: TRBJ1-5; cdr3_aa: CASSQDLQVRQPQHF; cdr3_nt: TGCGCCAGCAGCCAAGATTTACAGGTCAGACAGCCCCAGCATTTT
v_call: TRBV2; clone_size: once; d_call: NA; cdr3_length: 12; j_call: TRBJ1-2; cdr3_aa: CASSPANYGYTF; cdr3_nt: TGTGCCAGCAGTCCAGCTAACTATGGCTACACCTTC
v_call: TRBV7-9; clone_size: NA; d_call: TRBD1; cdr3_length: 16; j_call: TRBJ2-7; cdr3_aa: CASSSRVPGQPYEQYF; cdr3_nt: TGTGCCAGCAGCTCTAGGGTACCGGGACAGCCCTACGAGCAGTACTTC
v_call: TRBV21-1; clone_size: NA; d_call: NA; cdr3_length: 18; j_call: TRBJ2-5; cdr3_aa: CASSKPPATRGEGETQYF; cdr3_nt: TGTGCCAGCAGCAAACCCCCGGCCACCAGAGGGGAGGGGGAGACCCAGTACTTC
v_call: TRBV13; clone_size: NA; d_call: NA; cdr3_length: 14; j_call: TRBJ1-1; cdr3_aa: CASSFRSRGTEAFF; cdr3_nt: TGTGCCAGCAGCTTTCGCTCCAGGGGCACTGAAGCTTTCTTT
v_call: TRBV7-3; clone_size: NA; d_call: TRBD2; cdr3_length: 17; j_call: TRBJ2-3; cdr3_aa: CASSPGWLAGVTDTQYF; cdr3_nt: TGTGCCAGCAGCCCAGGATGGCTAGCGGGGGTCACAGATACGCAGTATTTT
v_call: TRBV2; clone_size: NA; d_call: NA; cdr3_length: 12; j_call: TRBJ1-1; cdr3_aa: CASRQVNTEAFF; cdr3_nt: TGTGCCAGCCGTCAGGTGAACACTGAAGCTTTCTTT
v_call: TRBV9; clone_size: NA; d_call: TRBD1; cdr3_length: 14; j_call: TRBJ1-2; cdr3_aa: CASSVGQGGSGYTF; cdr3_nt: TGTGCCAGCAGCGTAGGACAGGGGGGTAGCGGCTACACCTTC
v_call: TRBV10-1; clone_size: NA; d_call: NA; cdr3_length: 14; j_call: TRBJ2-3; cdr3_aa: CASSEATGPDTQYF; cdr3_nt: TGCGCCAGCAGTGAGGCCACAGGGCCTGATACGCAGTATTTT
v_call: TRBV7-2; clone_size: NA; d_call: NA; cdr3_length: 14; j_call: TRBJ2-1; cdr3_aa: CASSPRGNYNEQFF; cdr3_nt: TGTGCCAGCAGTCCCCGGGGGAACTACAATGAGCAGTTCTTC
v_call: TRBV5-1; clone_size: NA; d_call: TRBD2; cdr3_length: 15; j_call: TRBJ2-3; cdr3_aa: CASSSRRGGTDTQYF; cdr3_nt: TGCGCCAGCAGCTCCCGCCGGGGGGGCACAGATACGCAGTATTTT
v_call: TRBV18; clone_size: NA; d_call: TRBD1; cdr3_length: 13; j_call: TRBJ2-5; cdr3_aa: CASSPRGQGGSHF; cdr3_nt: TGTGCCAGCTCCCCGCGCGGACAGGGGGGCAGTCACTTC
v_call: TRBV12-3/TRBV12-4; clone_size: NA; d_call: NA; cdr3_length: 13; j_call: TRBJ1-6; cdr3_aa: CASSLIGFEPLHF; cdr3_nt: TGTGCCAGCAGTTTAATCGGGTTTGAACCCCTCCACTTT
v_call: TRBV6-4; clone_size: NA; d_call: NA; cdr3_length: 13; j_call: TRBJ2-5; cdr3_aa: CASSGPLEETQYF; cdr3_nt: TGTGCCAGCAGTGGCCCTCTGGAGGAGACCCAGTACTTC
v_call: TRBV3-1/TRBV3-2; clone_size: NA; d_call: TRBD2; cdr3_length: 12; j_call: TRBJ2-3; cdr3_aa: CASSLQGTSERF; cdr3_nt: TGTGCCAGCAGCCTTCAGGGGACTAGCGAGCGTTTT
v_call: TRBV13; clone_size: NA; d_call: TRBD2; cdr3_length: 14; j_call: TRBJ2-3; cdr3_aa: CASIERGATDTQYF; cdr3_nt: TGTGCCAGCATCGAGCGGGGGGCAACAGATACGCAGTATTTT
v_call: TRBV5-4; clone_size: NA; d_call: TRBD2; cdr3_length: 14; j_call: TRBJ2-5; cdr3_aa: CASSLGGGQETQYF; cdr3_nt: TGTGCCAGCAGCTTGGGGGGGGGCCAAGAGACCCAGTACTTC
v_call: TRBV5-6; clone_size: NA; d_call: NA; cdr3_length: 14; j_call: TRBJ2-2; cdr3_aa: CASSLDFWTGELFF; cdr3_nt: TGTGCCAGCAGCTTGGACTTTTGGACCGGGGAGCTGTTTTTT